The rows below give T cell receptor beta chains drawn from one sample of a study of OX40 agonist ivuxolimab in advanced cancers. Profiled with immunoSEQ multiplex PCR; TCRdb holds only in-frame clones, not every one. The sample lists about 130,000 clones; 93% were seen once. The material was CD4+ or CD8+ T cells sorted from blood, obtained in a trial of the OX40 agonist ivuxolimab. All receptors derive from an adult with an advanced solid tumor such as melanoma, head and neck, liver or kidney cancer. Each CDR3 is given with its conserved first and last residue. Each record gives: V gene, J gene, CDR3 protein.

>TRBV18|.
CASSPRRDGEQYF
>TRBV4-3|TRBJ2-1
CASSQERAGVFNEQFF
>TRBV4-3|TRBJ2-2
CASSHDSVGELFF
>TRBV5-1|TRBJ2-5
CASSLREPETQYF
>TRBV5-1|TRBJ2-7
CASSPGASSEQYF
>TRBV14|TRBJ2-1
CASSPRLAAEQFF
>TRBV15|TRBJ2-7
CATSREGTYEQYF
>TRBV9|TRBJ1-1
CASSVAGNTEAFF
>TRBV18|TRBJ1-5
CASSPTSSAGNQPQHF
>TRBV5-6|TRBJ2-7
CASSPGQGVSYEQYF
>TRBV5-1|TRBJ2-3
CASSLEGREGTDTQYF
>TRBV7-8|TRBJ2-5
CASSFGQGQETQYF
>TRBV7-2|TRBJ1-1
CASITSGVNTEAFF
>TRBV18|TRBJ1-5
CASSPRNWGNNQPQHF
>TRBV30|TRBJ2-3
CAWSEGLAGGPGTDTQYF
>TRBV6-6|TRBJ2-5
CASTSGAGETQYF
>TRBV6-5|TRBJ1-3
CASKGKVLGGNTIYF
>TRBV1|TRBJ2-1
CTSSHKFAGDGGIVWQFF
>TRBV10-1|TRBJ2-1
CAGRLAGEAGEQFF
>TRBV6-5|TRBJ2-7
CASRQGDEQYF
>TRBV6-5|TRBJ2-7
CASSYLLAQSYEQYF
>TRBV11-3|TRBJ2-3
CASSPSRLFSTDTQYF
>TRBV19|TRBJ1-2
CASSTQGVAVGYGYTF
>TRBV7-9|TRBJ1-2
CASSLGTNNYGYTF
>TRBV21-1|TRBJ2-6
CANQPLGANVLTF
>TRBV30|TRBJ1-1
CAWGGPITEAFF
>TRBV5-6|TRBJ2-7
CASSLELAPYEQYF
>TRBV9|TRBJ2-3
CASSAGQGTDTQYF
>TRBV6-1|TRBJ2-7
CASSIRDILYEQYF
>TRBV6-5|TRBJ1-2
CASSRQGERYGYTF
>TRBV5-1|TRBJ2-2
CASSGGRDTHTGELFF
>TRBV7-3|TRBJ1-4
CASSLWGGVNEKLFF
>TRBV4-2|TRBJ2-1
CASSQDGGYNEQFF
>TRBV28|TRBJ2-1
CASRAITGKGSYNEQFF
>TRBV28|TRBJ2-7
CASTRGYEQYF
>TRBV9|TRBJ2-5
CASSVTGGMWETQYF
>TRBV18|TRBJ1-5
CASSLNTRQGDSNQPQHF
>TRBV2|TRBJ2-7
CASREEWGREQYF
>TRBV2|TRBJ1-2
CASSTGVSGYGYTF
>TRBV19|TRBJ1-2
CASSIGDAIANYGYTF
>TRBV28|TRBJ1-2
CASSWVNYGCTF